The TCR beta chain described here comes from a study of T cells in Graves' hyperthyroidism and ophthalmopathy. In this sample, this clonotype turned up many times. Amplification targeted TCR beta CDR3 regions from RNA transcripts. First-round RT-PCR targeting the TCR CDR3 was performed with the HTBI primer set. MiXCR, run by TCRdb on the multiplex PCR reads, gives a single entry per CDR3 protein. The sample consists of hundreds of thousands of distinct CDR3 sequences, about 20% of them appearing once. Germline V CDR1 and CDR2: LGHDT, YNNKEL (reference sequence). Trimming at V came to 9 bases and at J to 1 base, leaving 4 bases not matched to a gene. The CDR3 runs 13 residues.

Sequenced material: blood. This chain uses TRBV3-1 with TRBJ1-1; 8 positions match TRBD1. The receptor's source is a man aged 40-50 years with Graves' ophthalmopathy. The CDR3 DNA reads as TGTGCCAGTGGGACAGGAACGAACACTGAAGCTTTCTTT. Its protein product is CASGTGTNTEAFF.